The TCR beta chain under discussion was sequenced for a study of cytomegalovirus exposure and HLA in healthy donors. Broader study findings: Published work reported that the classifier diagnosed cytomegalovirus status with high specificity and sensitivity. According to a later analysis, TCR clusters from the first cohort tended to co-occur in the approximately 130 validation repertoires.

The donors formed part of the approximately 130-subject validation cohort, distinct from the roughly 730-subject first cohort. This clone was picked up one time. Its antigen is not identified. The assay was immunoSEQ multiplex PCR, and TCRdb's table has in-frame clones only and misses some. The table lists 75,000 to 100,000 clones, around 96% of them singletons, with roughly 0.78% in the top ten. With V trimmed by 8 bases and J by 8 bases, 12 bases remained unmatched. Germline CDR1 is GTSNPN and CDR2 is SVGIG (reference sequence). This CDR3 contains 14 residues. The chain links TRBV30 to TRBJ2-1; 10 bases line up with TRBD2. This receptor was identified in a man between 18 and 35 years old in good health and CMV-seronegative. Sequencing was performed on PBMCs. The DNA for the CDR3 is TGTGCCCGAGCCTTTCTAGCGGGAGATGATGAGCAGTTCTTC. It is translated as CARAFLAGDDEQFF.